The present TCR beta chain was sequenced within a study of low-dose radiotherapy and immunotherapy resistance in tumors. As for the study in general: Dosing for Cohort 2 consisted of 1 Gy per fraction every two weeks, reaching a total of 13 Gy over 26 weeks. The drug cyclophosphamide was given into a vein at 200 mg/m2 every two weeks, one day before radiation and immunotherapy.

In this sample, this clonotype turned up a few times. Germline-derived CDR1 and CDR2 are SNHLY and FYNNEI. V was clipped by 5 bases and J by 6 bases, with 15 bases between them. The length of the CDR3 is 14 residues. First-strand cDNA relied on TRAV- and TRBV-specific primers spanning alpha and beta chains. With a V-primer adapter and a constant-region primer, TCRs were amplified for 20 PCR cycles. With in vitro transcription, the isolated mRNA was amplified. In TCRdb, the reads were re-called with MiXCR into one record per CDR3 protein. The data contain tens of thousands of distinct CDR3 sequences, less than 40% of them singletons. Documented time point: before trial treatment.

The sample consisted of PBMCs, taken before treatment. The source of this sequence is a female donor with ovarian cancer. J is TRBJ2-3 and V is TRBV2, with D possibly being TRBD1 or TRBD2 (5 bases each). The CDR3 region is CASSRRPEGDTQYF. The DNA of the CDR3 is TGTGCCAGCAGTCGAAGGCCAGAGGGGGATACGCAGTATTTT.